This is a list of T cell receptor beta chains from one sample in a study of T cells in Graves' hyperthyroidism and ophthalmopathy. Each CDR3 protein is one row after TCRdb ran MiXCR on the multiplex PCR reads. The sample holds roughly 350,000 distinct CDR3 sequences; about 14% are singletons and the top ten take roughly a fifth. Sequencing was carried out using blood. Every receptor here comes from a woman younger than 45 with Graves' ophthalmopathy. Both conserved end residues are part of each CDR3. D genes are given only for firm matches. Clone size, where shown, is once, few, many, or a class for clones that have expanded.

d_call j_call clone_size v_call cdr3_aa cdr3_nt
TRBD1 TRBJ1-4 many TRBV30 CACSGTADEKLFF TGTGCCTGTAGCGGGACAGCTGATGAAAAACTGTTTTTT
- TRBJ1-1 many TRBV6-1 CAGSYQGYYTEAFF TGTGCCGGCAGTTACCAGGGGTATTACACTGAAGCTTTCTTT
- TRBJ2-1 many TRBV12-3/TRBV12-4 CASSYAGSYNEQFF TGTGCCAGCAGTTATGCGGGGTCCTACAATGAGCAGTTCTTC
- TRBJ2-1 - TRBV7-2 CASSLEGGYSSYNEQFF TGTGCCAGCAGCTTAGAAGGGGGGTACAGCTCCTACAATGAGCAGTTCTTC
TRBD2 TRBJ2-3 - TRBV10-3 CAFGPGGPQDTQYF TGTGCCTTCGGACCGGGGGGGCCCCAGGACACGCAGTATTTT
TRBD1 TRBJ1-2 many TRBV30 CAWKRDRSYGYTF TGTGCCTGGAAGAGGGACAGGTCCTATGGCTACACCTTC
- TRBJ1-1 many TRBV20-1 CSASRENTEAFF TGCAGTGCTAGCAGGGAAAACACTGAAGCTTTCTTT
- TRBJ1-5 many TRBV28 CASTRGPQPQHF TGTGCCAGCACCCGCGGGCCTCAGCCCCAGCATTTT
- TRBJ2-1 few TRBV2 CASSETAPMVPQMNNEQFF TGTGCCAGCAGTGAAACCGCCCCGATGGTCCCACAGATGAACAATGAGCAGTTCTTC
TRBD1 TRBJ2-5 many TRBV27 CASSQGTGHQETQYF TGTGCCAGCAGCCAAGGGACAGGGCACCAAGAGACCCAGTACTTC
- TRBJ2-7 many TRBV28 CASKGRNEQYF TGTGCCAGCAAGGGTAGGAACGAGCAGTACTTC
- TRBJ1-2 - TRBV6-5 CASSSQGRMNGYTF TGTGCCAGCAGTTCTCAGGGGCGTATGAATGGCTACACCTTC
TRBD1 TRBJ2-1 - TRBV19 CASSPVVRQGALNEQFF TGTGCCAGTAGCCCGGTAGTGCGACAGGGGGCCTTAAATGAGCAGTTCTTC
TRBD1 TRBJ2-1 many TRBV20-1 CSAARDSYNEQFF TGCAGTGCGGCCCGGGACAGCTACAATGAGCAGTTCTTC
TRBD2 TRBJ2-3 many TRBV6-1 CASHIEAGGQDTQYF TGTGCCAGCCATATTGAAGCGGGGGGCCAGGATACGCAGTATTTT
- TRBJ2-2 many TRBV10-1 CASSDSTRSGAGELFF TGCGCCAGCAGCGACTCAACACGGTCGGGAGCCGGGGAGCTGTTTTTT
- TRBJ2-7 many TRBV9 CASSAGSASSYEQYF TGTGCCAGCAGCGCCGGGTCAGCCAGTTCCTACGAGCAGTACTTC
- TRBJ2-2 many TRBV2 CASSEVAGSTGELFF TGTGCCAGCAGTGAAGTTGCCGGGAGCACCGGGGAGCTGTTTTTT
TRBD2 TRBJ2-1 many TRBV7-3 CASSSHPGSLAGLNEQFF TGTGCCAGCAGCTCCCATCCTGGATCGCTAGCGGGGCTAAATGAGCAGTTCTTC
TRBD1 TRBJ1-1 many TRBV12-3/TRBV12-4 CASSFPGGTEAFF TGTGCCAGCAGTTTTCCAGGGGGGACTGAAGCTTTCTTT
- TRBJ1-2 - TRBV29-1 CSVAMINYGYTF TGCAGCGTTGCTATGATTAACTATGGCTACACCTTC
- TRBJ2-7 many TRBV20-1 CSASGRVAGEQYF TGCAGTGCTAGTGGCCGGGTAGCCGGCGAGCAGTACTTC
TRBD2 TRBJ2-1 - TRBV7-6 CASSLGLLASGLKQFF TGTGCCAGCAGCTTAGGGTTGTTGGCTAGCGGGTTGAAGCAGTTCTTC
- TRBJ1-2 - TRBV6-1 CASGGRDNYYGYTF TGTGCCAGCGGGGGGAGAGATAACTACTATGGCTACACCTTC
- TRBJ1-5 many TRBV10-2 CASSDPGSNQPQHF TGCGCCAGCAGTGACCCAGGCTCAAATCAGCCCCAGCATTTT
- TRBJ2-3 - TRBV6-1 CASSEASRGSDRTGTDTQYF TGTGCCAGCAGTGAAGCGTCCCGAGGTAGCGACAGAACCGGGACAGATACGCAGTATTTT
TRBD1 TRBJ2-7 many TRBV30 CAWSRSRGPSYEQYF TGTGCCTGGAGTAGGAGCAGGGGGCCCTCCTACGAGCAGTACTTC
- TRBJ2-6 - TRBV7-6 CASRSPSSGANVLTF TGTGCCAGCAGAAGTCCTAGCTCTGGGGCCAACGTCCTGACTTTC
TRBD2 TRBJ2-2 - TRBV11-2 CASTLGGGKGELFF TGTGCCAGCACCCTAGGCGGGGGGAAGGGAGAGCTGTTTTTT
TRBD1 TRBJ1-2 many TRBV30 CAWINLVKPGQGRIGYTF TGTGCCTGGATTAATCTTGTGAAACCGGGACAGGGGCGCATAGGCTACACCTTC
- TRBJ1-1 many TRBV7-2 CASSLAAGGATSSFF TGTGCCAGCAGCTTAGCCGCCGGGGGGGCGACTTCGTCTTTCTTT
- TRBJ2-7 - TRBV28 CASGPYEQYF TGTGCCAGCGGTCCCTACGAGCAGTACTTC
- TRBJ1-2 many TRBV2 CASSDTGVYGYTF TGTGCCAGCAGTGATACAGGAGTCTATGGCTACACCTTC
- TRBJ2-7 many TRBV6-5 CASSYKRSYEQYF TGTGCCAGCAGTTACAAGCGGTCCTACGAGCAGTACTTC
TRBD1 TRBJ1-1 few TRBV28 CASSYPGTGGTEAFF TGTGCCAGCAGTTATCCCGGGACAGGGGGCACTGAAGCTTTCTTT
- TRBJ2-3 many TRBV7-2 CASSLGWGSTDTQYF TGTGCCAGCAGCTTAGGGTGGGGAAGCACAGATACGCAGTATTTT
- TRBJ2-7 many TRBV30 CAWSMGLNYEQYF TGTGCCTGGAGTATGGGCCTTAACTACGAGCAGTACTTC
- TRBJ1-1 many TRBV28 CASSFPSGEAFF TGTGCCAGCAGTTTCCCGTCAGGTGAAGCTTTCTTT
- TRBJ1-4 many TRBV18 CASSPAPEGTNEKLFF TGTGCCAGCTCACCCGCCCCGGAGGGTACTAATGAAAAACTGTTTTTT
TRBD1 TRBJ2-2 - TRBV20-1 CSATSPGQGGTGELFF TGCAGTGCTACTAGCCCGGGACAGGGGGGCACCGGGGAGCTGTTTTTT
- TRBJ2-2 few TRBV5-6 CASSWRADTGELFF TGTGCCAGCAGCTGGAGGGCAGACACCGGGGAGCTGTTTTTT
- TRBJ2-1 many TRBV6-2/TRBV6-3 CASTSNRGLESYNEQFF TGTGCCAGCACCTCTAACCGGGGACTGGAGAGCTACAATGAGCAGTTCTTC
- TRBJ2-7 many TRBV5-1 CASSPSGAAYEQYF TGCGCCAGCAGCCCCTCAGGTGCGGCCTACGAGCAGTACTTC
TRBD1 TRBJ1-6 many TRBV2 CASRAGTGGYNSPLHF TGTGCCAGCAGGGCCGGGACAGGGGGATATAATTCACCCCTCCACTTT
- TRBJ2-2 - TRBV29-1 CSVGKGLGELFF TGCAGCGTGGGCAAGGGGTTAGGGGAGCTGTTTTTT
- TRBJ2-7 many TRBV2 CASSAYEQYF TGTGCCAGCAGTGCGTACGAGCAGTACTTC
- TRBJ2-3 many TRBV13 CASSTTDFPTDTQYF TGTGCCAGCAGCACCACGGACTTCCCCACAGATACGCAGTATTTT
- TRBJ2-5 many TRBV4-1 CASGPGQIQETQYF TGCGCCAGTGGTCCCGGACAGATCCAAGAGACCCAGTACTTC
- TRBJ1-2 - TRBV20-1 CSAREFGLGYTF TGCAGTGCTAGAGAATTTGGGTTGGGCTACACCTTC